This is a list of T cell receptor beta chains from one sample in a study of CD8 T cells in Susac syndrome. In TCRdb, the immunoSEQ multiplex PCR reads were re-called with MiXCR into one record per CDR3 protein. The sample lists more than 250,000 distinct CDR3 sequences, 92% occurring once. Sample: CD4+ T cells from PBMCs. These receptors all come from a human donor with multiple sclerosis. Each CDR3 is given with its conserved first and last residue. The D gene is left open where the match is weak. Only part of the rows carry a size: once, few, many, or a class if the clone is expanded.

J gene | D gene | V gene | clone size | CDR3 protein | CDR3 DNA
TRBJ1-1 | TRBD1 | TRBV7-2 | . | CASSSRDRGAMNTEAFF | TGTGCCAGCAGTTCCCGGGACAGGGGGGCTATGAACACTGAAGCTTTCTTT
TRBJ2-1 | TRBD2 | TRBV29-1 | . | CSVETSGAYNEQFF | TGCAGCGTGGAGACTAGCGGAGCTTACAATGAGCAGTTCTTC
TRBJ2-4 | . | TRBV20-1 | once | CSARDASYIQYF | TGCAGTGCTAGAGACGCTAGCTATATTCAGTACTTC
TRBJ2-3 | TRBD2 | TRBV7-9 | . | CASSKAPSGRTDTQYF | TGTGCCAGCAGCAAGGCCCCTAGCGGGAGGACAGATACGCAGTATTTT
TRBJ1-1 | TRBD1 | TRBV7-9 | once | CASSTDRPRGTEAFF | TGTGCCAGCAGCACGGACAGGCCGCGGGGCACTGAAGCTTTCTTT
TRBJ2-1 | TRBD2 | TRBV19 | . | CASSVERGGFNEQFF | TGTGCCAGTAGTGTCGAGCGGGGGGGCTTCAATGAGCAGTTCTTC
TRBJ2-1 | TRBD2 | TRBV7-3 | . | CASSLNGGASSEQFF | TGTGCCAGCAGCTTAAACGGGGGGGCCTCTAGTGAGCAGTTCTTC
TRBJ2-7 | TRBD2 | TRBV7-2 | . | CASSFPGLAVGYEQYF | TGTGCCAGCAGCTTCCCGGGGCTAGCGGTAGGCTACGAGCAGTACTTC
TRBJ1-1 | . | TRBV30 | . | CAWSGRGTPEAFF | TGTGCCTGGAGTGGAAGAGGGACGCCTGAAGCTTTCTTT
TRBJ1-1 | . | TRBV14 | . | CASSQGRAEAFF | TGTGCCAGCAGCCAAGGAAGAGCTGAAGCTTTCTTT
TRBJ1-3 | . | TRBV5-4 | . | CASSALGGLSGTIYF | TGTGCCAGCAGCGCCCTGGGGGGCTTGAGTGGGACCATATATTTT
TRBJ2-1 | . | TRBV19 | . | CASSKTGTPPYNEQFF | TGTGCCAGTAGTAAAACCGGGACTCCTCCCTACAATGAGCAGTTCTTC
TRBJ2-5 | TRBD2 | TRBV29-1 | . | CSVETSGQETQYF | TGCAGCGTTGAAACTAGCGGCCAAGAGACCCAGTACTTC
TRBJ1-2 | . | TRBV11-2 | . | CASSLAFRDGGYGYTF | TGTGCCAGCAGCTTAGCGTTCAGGGATGGTGGCTATGGCTACACCTTC
TRBJ1-4 | . | TRBV12-3/TRBV12-4 | . | CASSPGWDEKLFF | TGTGCCAGCAGCCCCGGGTGGGATGAAAAACTGTTTTTT
TRBJ1-3 | . | TRBV7-9 | few | CASSLVASSGNTIYF | TGTGCCAGCAGCTTAGTTGCCAGCTCTGGAAACACCATATATTTT
TRBJ2-7 | TRBD1 | TRBV30 | few | CAWSVPDRGYEQYF | TGTGCCTGGAGTGTACCGGACAGGGGCTACGAGCAGTACTTC
TRBJ1-5 | TRBD1 | TRBV19 | . | CASSIGGGLGNQPQHF | TGTGCCAGTAGTATAGGAGGGGGCTTGGGCAATCAGCCCCAGCATTTT
TRBJ2-7 | . | TRBV7-2 | . | CASRHREGRGEQYF | TGTGCCAGCAGGCATCGTGAGGGGCGTGGCGAGCAGTACTTC
TRBJ2-5 | TRBD1 | TRBV6-5 | once | CASGGQGDGETQYF | TGTGCCAGCGGGGGACAGGGGGACGGGGAGACCCAGTACTTC
TRBJ2-2 | . | TRBV6-1 | . | CASSTGFYTGELFF | TGTGCCAGCAGCACAGGGTTTTACACCGGGGAGCTGTTTTTT
TRBJ2-1 | . | TRBV6-4 | . | CASSAQWSSYNEQFF | TGTGCCAGCAGCGCCCAGTGGAGCTCCTACAATGAGCAGTTCTTC
TRBJ1-1 | TRBD1 | TRBV7-9 | . | CASSLGGGPNTEAFF | TGTGCCAGCAGCTTAGGAGGGGGCCCGAACACTGAAGCTTTCTTT
TRBJ1-1 | . | TRBV19 | . | CASSQAWGLNTEAFF | TGTGCCAGTAGTCAGGCCTGGGGCTTGAACACTGAAGCTTTCTTT
TRBJ2-4 | . | TRBV6-1 | . | CASSETGFLAKNIQYF | TGTGCCAGCAGTGAAACAGGATTTTTAGCCAAAAACATTCAGTACTTC
TRBJ2-5 | TRBD1 | TRBV29-1 | . | CSVVGQGKETQYF | TGCAGCGTTGTCGGACAGGGAAAAGAGACCCAGTACTTC
TRBJ2-5 | . | TRBV12-3/TRBV12-4 | . | CASRTQGTQYF | TGTGCCAGCAGGACGCAGGGTACCCAGTACTTC
TRBJ2-1 | . | TRBV15 | . | CATSRDWSGKFF | TGTGCCACCAGCAGAGATTGGAGCGGTAAATTCTTC
TRBJ2-2 | . | TRBV4-1 | . | CASSQIRAGELFF | TGCGCCAGCAGCCAAATCAGGGCCGGGGAGCTGTTTTTT
TRBJ1-6 | . | TRBV6-6 | . | CASSLRQSNISPLHF | TGTGCCAGCAGTTTGCGGCAGTCGAACATTTCACCCCTCCACTTT
TRBJ2-4 | . | TRBV7-2 | few | CASSLDRDIQYF | TGTGCCAGCAGCTTGGATAGGGACATTCAGTACTTC
TRBJ2-7 | TRBD1 | TRBV6-4 | . | CASSDPWDRGFYEQYF | TGTGCCAGCAGTGACCCCTGGGACAGGGGCTTCTACGAGCAGTACTTC
TRBJ2-7 | . | TRBV18 | . | CANSPGHGASYEQYF | TGTGCCAACTCACCGGGCCATGGGGCCTCCTACGAGCAGTACTTC
TRBJ2-2 | . | TRBV24-1 | . | CATSAPSGAGELFF | TGTGCCACCAGTGCGCCCTCAGGAGCCGGGGAGCTGTTTTTT
TRBJ1-1 | . | TRBV7-2 | . | CASSLMPVMNTEAFF | TGTGCCAGCAGCTTAATGCCAGTCATGAACACTGAAGCTTTCTTT
TRBJ1-1 | . | TRBV14 | . | CASSQPSGVNTEAFF | TGTGCCAGCAGCCAACCATCCGGGGTGAACACTGAAGCTTTCTTT
TRBJ2-3 | TRBD2 | TRBV5-6 | . | CASSLVTSGSTTQYF | TGTGCCAGCAGCTTGGTGACTAGCGGGAGTACTACGCAGTATTTT
TRBJ1-4 | TRBD1 | TRBV20-1 | . | CSAKLSSQGQGRGEKLFF | TGCAGTGCCAAACTTAGCTCCCAGGGACAGGGAAGGGGTGAAAAACTGTTTTTT
TRBJ1-2 | TRBD1 | TRBV29-1 | . | CSAGTGGNSGYTF | TGCAGCGCCGGAACAGGGGGGAACTCTGGCTACACCTTC
TRBJ2-3 | . | TRBV7-8 | . | CASSLWGNTQYF | TGTGCCAGCAGCTTGTGGGGGAATACGCAGTATTTT
TRBJ1-1 | . | TRBV6-6 | . | CASANREMLDTEAFF | TGTGCCAGCGCAAACAGGGAAATGTTGGACACTGAAGCTTTCTTT
TRBJ2-3 | . | TRBV5-1 | . | CASSLDHTQYF | TGCGCCAGCAGCTTGGACCATACGCAGTATTTT
TRBJ2-2 | . | TRBV5-1 | . | CASSLGRDTGELFF | TGCGCCAGCAGCTTGGGCCGGGACACCGGGGAGCTGTTTTTT
TRBJ1-3 | . | TRBV7-9 | . | CASSPRVTGNTIYF | TGTGCCAGCAGCCCCAGGGTAACAGGAAACACCATATATTTT
TRBJ2-1 | . | TRBV6-1 | . | CASMKYLIAYNEQFF | TGTGCCAGCATGAAGTACCTTATAGCCTACAATGAGCAGTTCTTC
TRBJ2-1 | . | TRBV30 | . | CAWSVPGIAVNEQFF | TGTGCCTGGAGTGTACCGGGGATAGCGGTCAATGAGCAGTTCTTC